The 21 T cell receptor beta chains below come from one sample, sequenced in a study of blood T cell repertoires in COVID-19. The table came from immunoSEQ multiplex PCR; TCRdb's copy has only in-frame clones and leaves some out. The sample shows about 74,000 clones, 70% to 90% of them seen only once. Sequenced input: peripheral blood. These receptors all stem from a man aged 70-80 years with active or convalescent COVID-19.

V is TRBV30 and J is TRBJ1-1; TRBD1 aligns across 7 bases. V shed 1 base, J shed 0 bases, and the junction held 5 bases outside the gene matches. The CDR3 extends over 15 amino acids. The V gene's germline CDR1 is GTSNPN and CDR2 SVGIG (reference sequence). CDR3 loop: CAWSEGALMNTEAFF. DNA of the CDR3: TGTGCCTGGAGTGAGGGGGCCCTCATGAACACTGAAGCTTTCTTT.

This sequence joins TRBV7-2 and TRBJ2-3, with a weak D call TRBD2 (5 bases). The V end was cut by 3 bases, the J end by 4 bases, with 11 bases between. Germline CDR1 reads SGHTA; CDR2 reads FQGNSA. The CDR3 sequence is 14 residues long. The CDR3 coding sequence is TGTGCCAGCAGCTTCACGGGATCCGCAGATACGCAGTATTTT. This codes for CASSFTGSADTQYF.

This chain connects TRBV5-1 to TRBJ2-1; the match to TRBD2 covers 12 bases. The CDR3 covers 16 residues. Germline CDR1 SGHRS, CDR2 YFSETQ. The J segment lost 6 bases and the V segment lost 4 bases, leaving 8 bases of the junction unmatched. This CDR3 is CASSPLAGGLTNEQFF. CDR3 bases: TGCGCCAGCAGCCCCCTAGCGGGGGGGCTGACCAATGAGCAGTTCTTC.

The chain carries TRBV9 and TRBJ2-3; D perhaps matches TRBD2 (5 bases). The V end was cut by 4 bases, the J end by 5 bases, with 14 bases between. The CDR3 spans 14 residues. Germline lookup yields CDR1 SGDLS and CDR2 YYNGEE. CDR3 DNA sequence: TGTGCCAGCAGCCCCAGACTATTTCAAGATACGCAGTATTTT. Translating it yields CASSPRLFQDTQYF.

Note on this clone: At one boundary the junction diverges from the germline segment, which might be a read error. The chain links TRBV5-1 to TRBJ1-5; possibly TRBD1 for D (6 bases). The length of the CDR3 is 15 residues. Germline V gene sequence: CDR1 SGHRS, CDR2 YFSETQ. CDR3 sequence reads: CARSLGGGPLQPQHF. The CDR3 DNA reads as TGCGCCCGCAGCTTGGGGGGGGGCCCGCTCCAGCCCCAGCATTTT.

This clone was seen a handful of times. V usage is TRBV3-1 (or the pseudogene TRBV3-2) and J usage is TRBJ1-1; the match to TRBD1 covers 10 bases. Losses at the gene ends were 1 base for V and 4 bases for J; bases not matched to a gene: 3. CDR1 is LGHDT and CDR2 is YNNKEL in the germline V gene (reference sequence). The CDR3 consists of 15 residues. As DNA, the CDR3 is TGTGCCAGCAGCCAAGGGGACAGGGGTGGCACTGAAGCTTTCTTT. It yields the protein CASSQGDRGGTEAFF.

The J gene is TRBJ2-5, the V gene TRBV6-1, with 9 bases fitting TRBD1. The trim removed 2 bases at V and 8 bases at J, leaving 12 bases unmatched. Germline V gene sequence: CDR1 MNHNS, CDR2 SASEGT. CDR3 length equals 16 residues. CDR3: CASSETTGQGGETQYF. The CDR3 nucleotides are TGTGCCAGCAGTGAAACGACGGGACAGGGCGGAGAAACCCAGTACTTC.

This sequence joins TRBV18 and TRBJ2-7; TRBD2 agrees at 9 bases. Trimming removed 1 base from V and 1 base from J; junction bases left unmatched: 5. The germline CDR1 and CDR2 sequences are KGHSH and LQKENI. The CDR3 has 16 amino acids. In nucleotides, the CDR3 is TGTGCCAGCTCACCACTGCAAGCGGGAGGTTCCTACGAGCAGTACTTC. Protein product: CASSPLQAGGSYEQYF.

The chain carries TRBV20-1 and TRBJ1-6; D call uncertain. Trimming stripped 3 bases from V and 4 bases from J, with 10 bases between. CDR1 and CDR2 (germline): DFQATT, SNEGSKA (reference sequence). This CDR3 is built from 14 residues. Written as DNA, the CDR3 is TGCAGTGCTAGTCAGGAAAAATATAATTCACCCCTCCACTTT. This codes for CSASQEKYNSPLHF.

V gene TRBV10-3 combines with J gene TRBJ1-6; perhaps TRBD1 as D (6 bases). The CDR3 spans 14 residues. Trimming cost V 3 bases and J 9 bases, with 12 bases left between them. Germline V gives CDR1 ENHRY, CDR2 SYGVKD. CDR3 bases: TGTGCCATCAGTGACGGGGGGCTTGCTTCACCCCTCCACTTT. Translated: CAISDGGLASPLHF.

The CDR3 reads CASNKNTGELFF. CDR3 nucleotide sequence: TGCGCCAGCAACAAGAACACCGGGGAGCTGTTTTTT. The chain is built from TRBV5-1 and TRBJ2-2; D uncertain. The V and J ends lost 6 bases and 1 base respectively, with 4 bases between them. CDR1 and CDR2 (germline): SGHRS, YFSETQ. This CDR3 spans 12 amino acids.

The chain combines TRBV4-2 with TRBJ2-7; 9 bases are shared with TRBD1. J was trimmed by 5 bases and V by 6 bases; bases with no gene match: 5. This CDR3 contains 13 residues. Germline CDR1 and CDR2: LGHNA and YNFKEQ. CDR3 bases: TGTGCCAGCAGACAGGGGGCTTCTAACGAGCAGTACTTC. Its translation: CASRQGASNEQYF.

The rearrangement joins TRBV5-1 to TRBJ1-2; 8 bases agree with TRBD1. Per germline, CDR1 SGHRS and CDR2 YFSETQ. This CDR3 is 15 amino acids long. The junction had 11 bases not matched to a gene; V was cut back by 0 bases and J by 10 bases. CDR3: CASSLGFGQGVDYTF. CDR3 coding DNA: TGCGCCAGCAGCTTGGGCTTCGGACAGGGAGTGGACTACACCTTC.

This sequence joins TRBV5-1 and TRBJ2-7; 10 bases are a match to TRBD2. V was clipped by 1 base and J by 7 bases; unmatched bases: 11. Germline loops: CDR1 SGHRS, CDR2 YFSETQ. CDR3 length equals 16 residues. CDR3 residues: CASSLRGAGGRSEQYF. CDR3 DNA: TGCGCCAGCAGCTTGAGGGGAGCGGGGGGGCGCTCGGAGCAGTACTTC.

The genes are TRBV15 and TRBJ2-2, with D uncertain. Germline V lookup: CDR1 LNHNV, CDR2 YYDKDF (reference sequence). Trimming removed 0 bases at V and 5 bases at J, with 4 bases between. CDR3 length: 13 residues. In DNA form, the CDR3 reads TGTGCCACCAGCAGAGAGCGGACCGGGGAGCTGTTTTTT. Protein product: CATSRERTGELFF.

The CDR3 bases are TGTGCCAGCAGTGAAGAAGGAGGAAGAATGAACACTGAAGCTTTCTTT. Its protein product is CASSEEGGRMNTEAFF. The chain joins TRBV2 to TRBJ1-1; D is undetermined. Trimming shortened V by 1 base and J by 0 bases, and 12 bases separated the two germline ends. CDR1 is SNHLY and CDR2 is FYNNEI in the germline V gene. This CDR3 comprises 16 residues.

A note on this clone: At one end the junction does not follow the germline gene, possibly because of a read error. The chain recombines TRBV24-1 with TRBJ1-1, with D possibly TRBD1 on 5 matching bases. Germline V gene lookup returns CDR1 KGHDR and CDR2 SFDVKD. The CDR3 contains 15 residues. The CDR3 nucleotides read TGTGCCACCAGGGATTTAGTGACAGCGAACACTGAAGCTTTCTTT. It is translated as CATRDLVTANTEAFF.

The chain has TRBV3-1 (or the pseudogene TRBV3-2) and TRBJ2-5, with 9 bases fitting TRBD2. V shed 4 bases, J shed 3 bases, and the junction held 0 bases outside the gene matches. The CDR3 is 13 residues long. Germline V gives CDR1 LGHDT, CDR2 YNNKEL (reference sequence). CDR3 nucleotide sequence: TGTGCCAGCAGCCGACTAGCGGAAGAGACCCAGTACTTC. It translates to CASSRLAEETQYF.

The J gene is TRBJ2-2, the V gene TRBV9; 9 positions match TRBD2. Looked up from germline, CDR1 is SGDLS and CDR2 is YYNGEE. This CDR3 is 16 amino acids long. After removal of 0 bases from V and 5 bases from J, the junction contained 5 bases not matched to a gene. CDR3 DNA sequence: TGTGCCAGCAGCGTAGGCGGGAGGGCCAATACCGGGGAGCTGTTTTTT. It yields the protein CASSVGGRANTGELFF.

The rearrangement uses TRBV3-1 (or the pseudogene TRBV3-2) and TRBJ2-3; TRBD2 agrees at 14 bases. Germline CDR1 is LGHDT and CDR2 is YNNKEL (reference sequence). V lost 6 bases to trimming and J lost 6 bases; unmatched junction nucleotides: 5. The CDR3 runs 15 residues. The CDR3 nucleotides are TGTGCCAGCAGACGACTAGCGGGGGGGTCCGATACGCAGTATTTT. It codes for CASRRLAGGSDTQYF.

The V and J genes are TRBV2 and TRBJ1-1, with 7 nucleotides matching TRBD1. V lost 4 bases to trimming and J lost 7 bases; unmatched junction nucleotides: 3. This CDR3 has 12 residues. Germline CDR1 and CDR2: SNHLY and FYNNEI. The CDR3 loop is CASSGDRDEAFF. For the CDR3, the DNA is TGTGCCAGCAGTGGAGACAGGGATGAAGCTTTCTTT.